This entry concerns a single T cell receptor beta chain. There are 13 residues in the CDR3. V lost 5 bases, J lost 2 bases, and 2 bases stayed unmatched. Germline V gives CDR1 SGHVS, CDR2 FQNEAQ. These data belong to a study of CD8 T cells in Susac syndrome. Random hexamers were used to reverse transcribe the RNA input (about 0.5 to 1 ug). MiXCR, run by TCRdb on the immunoSEQ multiplex PCR reads, gives a single entry per CDR3 protein. The sample shows under 110,000 distinct CDR3 sequences, roughly 94% of them seen only once. The chain employs TRBV7-8 and TRBJ2-7; the match to TRBD1 covers 8 bases. This clonotype was sampled from a human donor with Susac syndrome. Sequencing was performed on CD8+ T cells from PBMCs. CDR3 DNA: TGTGCCAGCAGCCCGGACAGGGCCTACGAGCAGTACTTC. This gives the protein CASSPDRAYEQYF.